This T cell receptor beta chain was observed in a study of cytomegalovirus exposure and HLA in healthy donors. Notes on the study in general: Associated with cytomegalovirus, according to the listing, were fewer than 200 TCR beta chains. Reports indicate that TCR beta sequences accurately predicted the HLA-A and HLA-B alleles of most subjects.

Researchers ran the PCR with 60 Vbeta and 13 Jbeta primers. The method was immunoSEQ multiplex PCR; TCRdb's version includes in-frame clones alone and lacks a portion of them. The repertoire includes about 190,000 clones, more than 75% of them detected once, and 1% to 1.5% sits in the top ten. The V end lost 7 bases, the J end lost 4 bases, and 8 bases lay between the germline ends. CDR3 length equals 11 residues. From germline, CDR1 is SGHTA and CDR2 FQGNSA. Note on this clone: The antigen is undetermined.

This sequence originates from a man aged 30 to 39 in good health and CMV-seronegative. J is TRBJ2-7 and V is TRBV7-2; possible D gene TRBD2, 5 bases. The sample consisted of PBMCs. The CDR3 bases are TGTGCCAGCACCCGAGGGTACGAGCAGTACTTC. This gives the protein CASTRGYEQYF.